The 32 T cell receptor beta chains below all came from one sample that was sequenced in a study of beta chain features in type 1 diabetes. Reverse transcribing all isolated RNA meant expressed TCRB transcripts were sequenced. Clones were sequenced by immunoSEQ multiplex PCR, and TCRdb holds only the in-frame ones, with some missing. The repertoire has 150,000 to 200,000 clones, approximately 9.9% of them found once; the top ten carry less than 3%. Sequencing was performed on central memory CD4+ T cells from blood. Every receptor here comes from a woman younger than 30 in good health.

Here the CDR3 reads CSVEAGTSGHNEQFF. In DNA, the CDR3 is TGCAGCGTTGAAGCCGGGACTAGCGGCCACAATGAGCAGTTCTTC. The chain employs TRBV29-1 and TRBJ2-1, with 11 bases fitting TRBD2. Germline V CDR1 and CDR2: SQVTM, ANQGSEA. V shed 1 base, J shed 5 bases, and the junction held 4 bases outside the gene matches. The CDR3 covers 15 residues.

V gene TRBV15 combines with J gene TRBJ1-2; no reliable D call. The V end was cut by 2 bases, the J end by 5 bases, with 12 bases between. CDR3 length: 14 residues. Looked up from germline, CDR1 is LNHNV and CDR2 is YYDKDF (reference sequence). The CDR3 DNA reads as TGTGCCACCAGCAGATCCGGGGAGTGGTATGGCTACACCTTC. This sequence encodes CATSRSGEWYGYTF.

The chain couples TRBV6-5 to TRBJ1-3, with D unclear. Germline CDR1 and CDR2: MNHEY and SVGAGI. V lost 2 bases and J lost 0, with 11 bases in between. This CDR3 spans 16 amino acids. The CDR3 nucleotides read TGTGCCAGCAGTTACGCCCAGGCTGGCTCTGGAAACACCATATATTTT. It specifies CASSYAQAGSGNTIYF.

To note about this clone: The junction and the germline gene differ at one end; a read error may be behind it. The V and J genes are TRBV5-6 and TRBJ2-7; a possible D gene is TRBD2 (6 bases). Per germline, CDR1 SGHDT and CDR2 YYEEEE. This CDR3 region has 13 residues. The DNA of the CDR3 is TGTGCCAGCAGCTTTAGCGGACCTCCCGTTGCTGACTTC. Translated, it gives CASSFSGPPVADF.

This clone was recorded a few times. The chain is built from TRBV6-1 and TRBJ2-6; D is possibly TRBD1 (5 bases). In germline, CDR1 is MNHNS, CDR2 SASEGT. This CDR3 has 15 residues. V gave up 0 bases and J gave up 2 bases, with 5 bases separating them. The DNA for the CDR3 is TGTGCCAGCAGTGAAGCAGGGGCTGGGGCCAACGTCCTGACTTTC. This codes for CASSEAGAGANVLTF.

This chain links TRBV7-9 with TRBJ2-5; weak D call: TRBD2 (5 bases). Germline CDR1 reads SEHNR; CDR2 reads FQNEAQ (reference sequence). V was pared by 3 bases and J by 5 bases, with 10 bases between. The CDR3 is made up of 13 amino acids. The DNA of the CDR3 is TGTGCCAGCAGCTTCGGGATGAGGGAGACCCAGTACTTC. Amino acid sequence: CASSFGMRETQYF. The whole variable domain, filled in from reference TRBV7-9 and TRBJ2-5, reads DTGVSQNPRHKITKRGQNVTFRCDPISEHNRLYWYRQTLGQGPEFLTYFQNEAQLEKSRLLSDRFSAERPKGSFSTLEIQRTEQGDSAMYLCASSFGMRETQYFGPGTRLLVL.

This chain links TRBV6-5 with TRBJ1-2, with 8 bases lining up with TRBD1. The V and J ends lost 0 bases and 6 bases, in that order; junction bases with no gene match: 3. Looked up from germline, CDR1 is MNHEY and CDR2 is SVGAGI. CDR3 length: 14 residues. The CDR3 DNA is TGTGCCAGCAGTTACTCGACAGGGGTCCATGGCTACACCTTC. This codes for CASSYSTGVHGYTF.

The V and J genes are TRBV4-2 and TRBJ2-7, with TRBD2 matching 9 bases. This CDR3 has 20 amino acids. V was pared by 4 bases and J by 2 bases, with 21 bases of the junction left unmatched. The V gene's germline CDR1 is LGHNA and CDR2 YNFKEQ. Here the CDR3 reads CASSLRSSLGTSGLPYEQYF. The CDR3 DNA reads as TGTGCCAGCAGCCTTCGGTCCTCTCTGGGTACTAGCGGGTTACCCTACGAGCAGTACTTC.

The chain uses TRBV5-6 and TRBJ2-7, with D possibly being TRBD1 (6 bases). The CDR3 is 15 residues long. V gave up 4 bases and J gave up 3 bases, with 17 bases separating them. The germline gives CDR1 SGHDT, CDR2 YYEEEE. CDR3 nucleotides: TGTGCCAGCAGCCTGGGCTGGCAGGGGAACTACGAGCAGTACTTC. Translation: CASSLGWQGNYEQYF.

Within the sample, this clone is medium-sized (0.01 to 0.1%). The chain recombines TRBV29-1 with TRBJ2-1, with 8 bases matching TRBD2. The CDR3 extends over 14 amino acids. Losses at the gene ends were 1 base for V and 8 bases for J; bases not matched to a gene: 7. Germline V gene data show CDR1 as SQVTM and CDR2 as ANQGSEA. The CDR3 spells CSVEGLAGGDEQFF. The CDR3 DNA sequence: TGCAGCGTTGAAGGTTTGGCGGGAGGTGATGAGCAGTTCTTC.

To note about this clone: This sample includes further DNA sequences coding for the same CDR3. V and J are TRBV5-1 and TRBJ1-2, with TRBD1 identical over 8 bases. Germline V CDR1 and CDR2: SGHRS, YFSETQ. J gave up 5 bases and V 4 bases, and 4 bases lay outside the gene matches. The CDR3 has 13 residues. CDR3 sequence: CASSPDRVYGYTF. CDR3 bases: TGCGCCAGCAGCCCGGACAGGGTTTATGGCTACACCTTC.

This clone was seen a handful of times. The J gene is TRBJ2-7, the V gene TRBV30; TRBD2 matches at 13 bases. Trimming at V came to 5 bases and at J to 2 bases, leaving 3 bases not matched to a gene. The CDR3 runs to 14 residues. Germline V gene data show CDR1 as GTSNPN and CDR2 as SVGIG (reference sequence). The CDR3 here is CAWRTSGSTYEQYF. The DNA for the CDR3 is TGTGCCTGGCGGACTAGCGGGAGTACCTACGAGCAGTACTTC.

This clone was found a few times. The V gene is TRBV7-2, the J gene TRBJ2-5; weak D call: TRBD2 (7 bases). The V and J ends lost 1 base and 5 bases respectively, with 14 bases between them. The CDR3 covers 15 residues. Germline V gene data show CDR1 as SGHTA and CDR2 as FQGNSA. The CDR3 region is CASSLETGGRETQYF. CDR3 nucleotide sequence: TGTGCCAGCAGCTTAGAAACGGGGGGCAGGGAGACCCAGTACTTC. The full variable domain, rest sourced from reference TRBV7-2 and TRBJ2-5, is GAGVSQSPSNKVTEKGKDVELRCDPISGHTALYWYRQSLGQGLEFLIYFQGNSAPDKSGLPSDRFSAERTGGSVSTLTIQRTQQEDSAVYLCASSLETGGRETQYFGPGTRLLVL.

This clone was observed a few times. The CDR3 DNA sequence: TGTGCCTGGAGGCCGGGGTCGTATAATTCACCCCTCCACTTT. Its protein is CAWRPGSYNSPLHF. The chain carries TRBV30 and TRBJ1-6; no definite D call. Between the trimmed V and J ends, which lost 3 bases and 4 bases, there was a span of 10 bases. Germline values: CDR1 GTSNPN, CDR2 SVGIG (reference sequence). The CDR3 spans 14 residues.

CDR3 in amino acids: CASSQEGGPLNYGYTF. The CDR3 DNA reads TGCGCCAGCAGCCAAGAGGGGGGGCCCCTTAACTATGGCTACACCTTC. The genes are TRBV4-1 and TRBJ1-2; D is possibly TRBD1 (6 bases). CDR1 and CDR2 (germline): MGHRA, YSYEKL. This CDR3 spans 16 amino acids. With 0 bases removed from V and 1 base from J, the gap between germline ends came to 12 bases.

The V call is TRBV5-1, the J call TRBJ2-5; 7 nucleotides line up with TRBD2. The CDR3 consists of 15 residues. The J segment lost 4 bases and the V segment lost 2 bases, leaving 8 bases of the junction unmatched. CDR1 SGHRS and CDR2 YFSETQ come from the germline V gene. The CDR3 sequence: CASSLSGPGGETQYF. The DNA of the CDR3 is TGCGCCAGCAGCTTATCAGGGCCGGGAGGAGAGACCCAGTACTTC.

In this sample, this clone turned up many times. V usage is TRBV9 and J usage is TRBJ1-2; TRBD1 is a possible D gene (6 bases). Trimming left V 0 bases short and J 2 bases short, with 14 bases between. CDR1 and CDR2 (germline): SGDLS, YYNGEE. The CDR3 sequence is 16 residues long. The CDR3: CASSVGNAGANYGYTF. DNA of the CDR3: TGTGCCAGCAGCGTAGGGAATGCAGGGGCCAACTATGGCTACACCTTC.

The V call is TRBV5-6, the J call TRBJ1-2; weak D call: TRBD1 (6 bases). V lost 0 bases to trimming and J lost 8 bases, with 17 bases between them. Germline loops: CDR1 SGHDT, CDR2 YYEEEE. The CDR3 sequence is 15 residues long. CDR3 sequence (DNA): TGTGCCAGCAGCTTGGGAAGGGGGGGCACCGGCGGCTACACCTTC. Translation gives CASSLGRGGTGGYTF.

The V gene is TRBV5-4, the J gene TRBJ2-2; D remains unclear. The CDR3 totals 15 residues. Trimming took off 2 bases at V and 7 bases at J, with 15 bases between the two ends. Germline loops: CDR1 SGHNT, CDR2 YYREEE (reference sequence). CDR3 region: CASSLSGRLSGELFF. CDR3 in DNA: TGTGCCAGCAGCTTATCAGGAAGGCTCAGCGGGGAGCTGTTTTTT.

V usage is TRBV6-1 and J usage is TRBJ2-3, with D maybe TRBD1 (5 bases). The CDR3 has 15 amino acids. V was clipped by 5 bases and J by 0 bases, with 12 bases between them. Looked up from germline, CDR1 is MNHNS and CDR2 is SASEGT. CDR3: CASSRTSSSTDTQYF. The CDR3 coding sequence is TGTGCCAGCAGTCGGACAAGTTCTAGCACAGATACGCAGTATTTT.

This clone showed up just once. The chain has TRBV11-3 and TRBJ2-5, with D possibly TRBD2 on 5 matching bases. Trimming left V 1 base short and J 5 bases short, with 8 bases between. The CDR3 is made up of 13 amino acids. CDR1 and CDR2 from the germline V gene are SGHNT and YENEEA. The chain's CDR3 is CASSLVPGETQYF. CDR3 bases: TGTGCCAGCAGCTTAGTCCCGGGGGAGACCCAGTACTTC.

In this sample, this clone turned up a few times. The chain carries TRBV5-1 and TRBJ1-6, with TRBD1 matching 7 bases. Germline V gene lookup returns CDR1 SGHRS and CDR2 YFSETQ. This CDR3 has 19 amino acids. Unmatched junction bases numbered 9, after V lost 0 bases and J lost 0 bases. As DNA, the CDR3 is TGCGCCAGCAGCTTGGCCGGGACAGAGGACTTCTCCTATAATTCACCCCTCCACTTT. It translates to CASSLAGTEDFSYNSPLHF.

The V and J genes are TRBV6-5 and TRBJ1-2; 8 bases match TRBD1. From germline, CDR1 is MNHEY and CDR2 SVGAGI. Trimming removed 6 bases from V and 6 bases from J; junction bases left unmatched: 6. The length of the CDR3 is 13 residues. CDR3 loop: CASRGQGWDGYTF. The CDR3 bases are TGTGCCAGCAGAGGACAGGGATGGGATGGCTACACCTTC.

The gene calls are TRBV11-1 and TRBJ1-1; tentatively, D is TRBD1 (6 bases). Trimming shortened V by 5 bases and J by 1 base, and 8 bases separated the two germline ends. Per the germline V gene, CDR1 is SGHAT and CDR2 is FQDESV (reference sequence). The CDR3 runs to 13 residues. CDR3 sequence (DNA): TGTGCCAGCAGCCTACAGGGGAACACTGAAGCTTTCTTT. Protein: CASSLQGNTEAFF.

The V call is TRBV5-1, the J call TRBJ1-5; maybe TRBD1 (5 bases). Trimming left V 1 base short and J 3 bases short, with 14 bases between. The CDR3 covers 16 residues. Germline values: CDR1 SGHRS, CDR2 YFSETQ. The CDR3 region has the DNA TGCGCCAGCAGCTTGTCAGGGACTTTTTACAATCAGCCCCAGCATTTT. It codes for CASSLSGTFYNQPQHF.

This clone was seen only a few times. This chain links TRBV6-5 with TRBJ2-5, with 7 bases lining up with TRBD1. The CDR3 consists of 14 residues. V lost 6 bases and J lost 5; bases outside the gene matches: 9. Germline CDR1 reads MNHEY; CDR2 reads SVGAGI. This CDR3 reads CASRRHRGGETQYF. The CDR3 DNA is TGTGCCAGCAGGCGTCACAGGGGTGGGGAGACCCAGTACTTC.

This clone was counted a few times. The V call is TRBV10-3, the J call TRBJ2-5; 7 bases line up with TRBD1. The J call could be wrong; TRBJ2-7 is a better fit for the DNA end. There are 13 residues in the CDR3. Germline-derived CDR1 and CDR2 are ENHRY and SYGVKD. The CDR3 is CAIRGDSPYEQYF. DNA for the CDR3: TGTGCCATCAGGGGGGACAGCCCCTACGAGCAGTACTTC.

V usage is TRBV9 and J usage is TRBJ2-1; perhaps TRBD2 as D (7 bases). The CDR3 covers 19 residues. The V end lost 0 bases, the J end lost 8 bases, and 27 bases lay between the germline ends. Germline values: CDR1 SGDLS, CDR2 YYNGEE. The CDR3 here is CASSVGRGSGLGGIYEQFF. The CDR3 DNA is TGTGCCAGCAGCGTAGGGCGTGGTAGCGGGCTAGGGGGAATATATGAGCAGTTCTTC.

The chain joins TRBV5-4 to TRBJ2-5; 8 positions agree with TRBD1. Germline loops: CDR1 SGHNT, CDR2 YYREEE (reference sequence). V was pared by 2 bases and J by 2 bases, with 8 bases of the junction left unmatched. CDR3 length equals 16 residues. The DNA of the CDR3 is TGTGCCAGCAGCTTCAGTTCAGGGGGCGGTCAAGAGACCCAGTACTTC. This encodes CASSFSSGGGQETQYF.

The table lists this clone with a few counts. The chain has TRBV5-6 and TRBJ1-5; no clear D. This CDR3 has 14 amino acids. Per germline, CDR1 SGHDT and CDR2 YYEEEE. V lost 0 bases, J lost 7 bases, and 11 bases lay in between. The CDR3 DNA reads TGTGCCAGCAGCTTGGTCGGCGGGGAACAGCCCCAGCATTTT. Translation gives CASSLVGGEQPQHF.

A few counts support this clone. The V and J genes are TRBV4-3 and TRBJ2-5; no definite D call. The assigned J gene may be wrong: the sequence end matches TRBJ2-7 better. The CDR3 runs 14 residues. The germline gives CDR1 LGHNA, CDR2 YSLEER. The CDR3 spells CASSQDPSSYEQYF. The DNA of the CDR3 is TGCGCCAGCAGCCAAGACCCGAGCTCCTACGAGCAGTACTTC.

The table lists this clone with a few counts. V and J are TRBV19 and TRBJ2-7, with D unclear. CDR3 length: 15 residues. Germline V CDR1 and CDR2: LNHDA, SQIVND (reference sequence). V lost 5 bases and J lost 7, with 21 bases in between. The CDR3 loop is CASSPPPPLQAEQYF. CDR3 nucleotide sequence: TGTGCCAGTAGTCCTCCTCCCCCCCTGCAGGCAGAGCAGTACTTC.